This T cell receptor beta chain was sequenced in a study of blood T cells in healthy people across ages. About this clonotype: Its target is not known.

Findings and caveats of the study: TCR beta diversity, measured per million T cells, fell in a roughly linear way with age.

The CDR3 has 13 residues. Between the trimmed V and J ends, which lost 3 bases and 3 bases, there was a span of 12 bases. Germline V CDR1 and CDR2: DFQATT, SNEGSKA (reference sequence). Next came a second PCR, run for about 7 to 11 cycles, which used a sample-barcoded 5' primer along with a J-beta primer mix. TCRdb redid the calling of the 5' RACE reads with MiXCR, one entry per CDR3 protein. The sample carries roughly 1.9 million distinct CDR3 sequences, approximately 39% recorded once. Total RNA was extracted at no less than 6 micrograms per sample. This clonotype originated in a human donor in good health. The rearrangement uses TRBV20-1 and TRBJ2-7; a possible D gene is TRBD1 (6 bases). Sample: blood. In DNA, the CDR3 is TGCAGTGCTAGTGGGGGCGGGCGCTACGAGCAGTACTTC. Protein product: CSASGGGRYEQYF.